The clone carrying this T cell receptor beta chain has ten or more counts. Its antigen remains unknown. Profiling that covered TCR beta VDJ and CDR3 relied on genomic DNA as its template. TCRdb redid the calling of the reads with MiXCR, one entry per CDR3 protein. The data show approximately 470,000 distinct CDR3 sequences, approximately 33% seen once. The germline V gene has CDR1 LNHNV and CDR2 YYDKDF (reference sequence). This CDR3 is 16 amino acids long. With 0 bases removed from V and 4 bases from J, the gap between germline ends came to 15 bases. The record originates from a study of CD8+CD57+ T cells in acquired aplastic anemia. Study details: Mean DNA quantity obtained from sorted CD4+ and CD8+ cells was 3 to 4 ug.

Study observations and caveats: No significant patient-versus-control difference appeared in CD8+ Simpson's diversity.

The authors sequenced patients whose flow cytometry had shown CD8+CD57+ cell expansion. Acquired aplastic anemia of severe grade affected all patients. Patients had undergone no therapy by the time their blood was sampled. The chain links TRBV15 to TRBJ1-2; no firm D call. The receptor's source is a human donor with aplastic anemia. Sample: sorted CD4+, CD8+, or CD8+CD57+ T cells (not recorded which) from PBMCs. For the CDR3, the DNA is TGTGCCACCAGCAGAGATGTGCAACCCCTCCGCTATGGCTACACCTTC. Translating gives CATSRDVQPLRYGYTF. Looking up the rest from reference TRBV15 and TRBJ1-2 gives the full variable domain: DAMVIQNPRYQVTQFGKPVTLSCSQTLNHNVMYWYQQKSSQAPKLLFHYYDKDFNNEADTPDNFQSRRPNTSFCFLDIRSPGLGDTAMYLCATSRDVQPLRYGYTFGSGTRLTVV.